One and the same sample provided the 19 T cell receptor beta chains below, sequenced in a study of response to subunit inactivated influenza vaccine listed by TCRdb under 2018. Libraries were constructed by RT-PCR. TCRdb records Illumina HiSeq 2500 as the sequencer. TCRdb ran its own pipeline on the public reads, namely fastp trimming at Q25 and MiXCR clone calling, and kept in-frame beta chains. Every CDR3 protein is listed once, alongside the most common genes and DNA of its rows. A total of more than 450,000 distinct CDR3 sequences appear in this sample, about 10% of them only once. The top ten clonotypes cover 10% of the sample. The source was PBMCs from blood, collected on the day of vaccination. All receptors derive from a man aged 45-65 years who received an inactivated influenza vaccine. Donor details come from another sample of the same person, matched by shared clones.

This clonotype was observed at least ten times. The chain links TRBV12-3 or TRBV12-4 to TRBJ2-3, with a weak D call TRBD2 (7 bases). Trimming removed 7 bases at V and 3 bases at J, with 17 bases between. This CDR3 region has 15 residues. DNA of the CDR3: TGTGCCAGCAAGGACAACAGGGAGGGTACAGATACGCAGTATTTT. Translated, it gives CASKDNREGTDTQYF.

This clonotype was counted at least ten times. This chain joins TRBV5-1 and TRBJ1-2; D possibly corresponds to TRBD1 (6 bases). This CDR3 contains 14 residues. Germline V gene data show CDR1 as SGHRS and CDR2 as YFSETQ. V lost 4 bases and J 4 bases, leaving 14 bases between the germline ends. The CDR3 DNA follows: TGCGCCAGCAGCCCGGGCCGAGGGGGCTATGGCTACACCTTC. It specifies CASSPGRGGYGYTF.

The gene calls are TRBV27 and TRBJ1-4; 9 bases line up with TRBD1. Trimming cost V 5 bases and J 7 bases; bases outside gene matches: 14. The germline CDR1 and CDR2 sequences are MNHEY and SMNVEV (reference sequence). The CDR3 length is 17 residues. As DNA, the CDR3 is TGTGCCAGCAGTCGGTACCCCCGGGACAGGGTTTCTGAAAAACTGTTTTTT. Its protein is CASSRYPRDRVSEKLFF.

This clonotype was detected a few times. The V and J genes are TRBV20-1 and TRBJ2-5, with unresolved D. Germline values: CDR1 DFQATT, CDR2 SNEGSKA (reference sequence). The CDR3 spans 10 residues. Trimming pared 8 bases from V and 5 bases from J, leaving 9 bases between. Here the CDR3 reads CSTVLETQYF. CDR3 in DNA: TGCAGTACTGTGTTGGAGACCCAGTACTTC.

This clonotype turned up a few times. The V and J genes are TRBV12-3 or TRBV12-4 and TRBJ2-2; 7 bases map to TRBD1. This CDR3 is 15 amino acids long. V lost 7 bases and J lost 3; bases outside the gene matches: 8. As DNA, the CDR3 is TGTGCCAGCACCCGATTTACAGGGGACACCGGGGAGCTGTTTTTT. This sequence encodes CASTRFTGDTGELFF.

The V gene is TRBV20-1, the J gene TRBJ2-3; 11 bases fit TRBD2. CDR3 size: 16 residues. Germline CDR1 reads DFQATT; CDR2 reads SNEGSKA (reference sequence). V was pared by 1 base and J by 5 bases, with 8 bases of the junction left unmatched. The CDR3 reads CSARARLAGWGDTQYF. In DNA, the CDR3 is TGCAGTGCTAGAGCCCGACTAGCGGGATGGGGAGATACGCAGTATTTT.

V gene TRBV5-1 combines with J gene TRBJ1-4; no reliable D call. Germline V CDR1 and CDR2: SGHRS, YFSETQ. The CDR3 extends over 14 amino acids. V lost 1 base to trimming and J lost 5 bases, with 9 bases between them. The CDR3 loop reads CASSLISRNEKLFF. The CDR3, as DNA: TGCGCCAGCAGCTTGATCAGTCGAAATGAAAAACTGTTTTTT.

V is TRBV20-1 and J is TRBJ2-7; perhaps D is TRBD1 or TRBD2 (5 bases each). Per germline, CDR1 DFQATT and CDR2 SNEGSKA (reference sequence). The CDR3 has 13 amino acids. Trimming shortened V by 6 bases and J by 7 bases, and 19 bases separated the two germline ends. The CDR3 region has the DNA TGCAGTGCCCCAGGAGAGGGGCTGGGGGAGCAGTACTTC. Its translation is CSAPGEGLGEQYF.

This clonotype was seen more than once but under ten times. The V and J genes are TRBV20-1 and TRBJ1-5, with D perhaps matching TRBD1 (6 bases). Germline V gene sequence: CDR1 DFQATT, CDR2 SNEGSKA (reference sequence). The CDR3 spans 15 residues. V was clipped by 7 bases and J by 4 bases, with 20 bases between them. CDR3 nucleotide sequence: TGCAGTGTAAAATTACAGGGACTCGGGAATCAGCCCCAGCATTTT. Amino acid sequence: CSVKLQGLGNQPQHF.

The chain carries TRBV5-1 and TRBJ2-7; 9 bases align to TRBD1. This CDR3 has 15 amino acids. V gave up 4 bases and J gave up 3 bases; unmatched junction bases: 8. Germline V gene lookup returns CDR1 SGHRS and CDR2 YFSETQ. The CDR3 bases are TGCGCCAGCAGCGCGTCCCCGGGACAGGGCTACGAGCAGTACTTC. Its translation is CASSASPGQGYEQYF.

The V and J genes are TRBV6-1 and TRBJ1-2, with a possible D match to TRBD1 (5 bases). CDR1 is MNHNS and CDR2 is SASEGT in the germline V gene. V dropped 6 bases and J dropped 6 bases, with 29 bases sitting between them. The CDR3 extends over 18 amino acids. For the CDR3, the DNA is TGTGCCAGCAGCCCCCGGGGGATGGTTGGGGGAAGATTGCATGGCTACACCTTC. This gives the protein CASSPRGMVGGRLHGYTF.

This clonotype was detected only a few times. This rearrangement joins TRBV20-1 to TRBJ2-3; 8 bases line up with TRBD2. Germline CDR1 and CDR2: DFQATT and SNEGSKA (reference sequence). This CDR3 has 15 amino acids. V lost 1 base and J lost 2; bases outside the gene matches: 5. Here the CDR3 DNA reads TGCAGTGCTAGAGCGCTAGCGGGCCTCACAGATACGCAGTATTTT. Translating it yields CSARALAGLTDTQYF.

The V gene is TRBV5-1, the J gene TRBJ2-1, with 10 nucleotides matching TRBD2. The CDR3 is 15 residues long. V lost 5 bases to trimming and J lost 6 bases; unmatched junction nucleotides: 8. Germline CDR1 SGHRS, CDR2 YFSETQ. The CDR3, as DNA: TGCGCCAGCAGTCCTAGCGGGAGTTACCTCAATGAGCAGTTCTTC. Translated, it gives CASSPSGSYLNEQFF.

This clonotype was counted only a few times. The chain employs TRBV7-9 and TRBJ2-1, with D uncertain. V lost 5 bases and J 9 bases, leaving 20 bases between the germline ends. There are 15 residues in the CDR3. Germline V gives CDR1 SEHNR, CDR2 FQNEAQ (reference sequence). CDR3: CASSKNSLTSREQFF. DNA for the CDR3: TGTGCCAGCAGCAAAAATAGCCTGACCAGCCGTGAGCAGTTCTTC. Full variable domain (rest looked up from reference TRBV7-9 and TRBJ2-1): DTGVSQNPRHKITKRGQNVTFRCDPISEHNRLYWYRQTLGQGPEFLTYFQNEAQLEKSRLLSDRFSAERPKGSFSTLEIQRTEQGDSAMYLCASSKNSLTSREQFFGPGTRLTVL.

The chain links TRBV19 to TRBJ2-3; D gene uncertain. From germline, CDR1 is LNHDA and CDR2 SQIVND (reference sequence). The CDR3 runs 12 residues. Trimming shortened V by 4 bases and J by 8 bases, and 10 bases separated the two germline ends. The CDR3 here is CASSTAAGTQYF. In nucleotides, the CDR3 is TGTGCCAGTAGTACTGCCGCCGGTACGCAGTATTTT.

This clonotype was detected only a few times. The chain employs TRBV7-2 and TRBJ2-3; 7 bases are a match to TRBD2. V lost 5 bases, J lost 7 bases, and 12 bases stayed unmatched. The CDR3 contains 15 residues. Germline CDR1 and CDR2: SGHTA and FQGNSA. CDR3 DNA: TGTGCCAGCAGCCCCCGGGGGGTCCTGGGTCATACGCAGTATTTT. Protein product: CASSPRGVLGHTQYF.

In this sample, this clonotype turned up a few times. V gene TRBV12-3 or TRBV12-4 combines with J gene TRBJ1-4; the match to TRBD1 covers 8 bases. V lost 6 bases to trimming and J lost 8 bases; unmatched junction nucleotides: 8. This CDR3 is 14 amino acids long. CDR3 nucleotides: TGTGCCAGCAGCCAGGACAGGGTGGACGAAAAACTGTTTTTT. This sequence encodes CASSQDRVDEKLFF.

This clonotype appeared a few times. V gene TRBV10-3 combines with J gene TRBJ2-7; 9 positions agree with TRBD1. The V and J ends lost 4 bases and 3 bases, in that order; junction bases with no gene match: 4. The CDR3 sequence is 14 residues long. CDR1 and CDR2 (germline): ENHRY, SYGVKD. The CDR3 nucleotides are TGTGCCATCAGTGTGGGACAGGGCGACTACGAGCAGTACTTC. Protein product: CAISVGQGDYEQYF.

This clonotype came up a few times. The V gene is TRBV5-8, the J gene TRBJ1-2, with 9 nucleotides matching TRBD1. The CDR3 is made up of 15 amino acids. J gave up 6 bases and V 2 bases, and 8 bases lay outside the gene matches. The germline V gene encodes CDR1 SGHTS and CDR2 YDEGEE. CDR3 bases: TGTGCCAGCAGCTTCATACCGGGACAGGGAAATGGCTACACCTTC. Amino acid sequence: CASSFIPGQGNGYTF.